This T cell receptor (beta chain) stems from a study of regulatory T cells in long-lasting Graves disease. Across the study: Recently diagnosed Graves' patients had received antithyroid drugs for under 3 months. General observations from the study: TCR diversity was lower in persistent than newly diagnosed Graves' disease. Persistent cases favored TRBV28, TRBJ1-2 and TRBJ2-5. What was studied was peripheral blood only, and not thyroid tissue.

With V trimmed by 1 base and J by 4 bases, 7 bases remained unmatched. Germline V CDR1 and CDR2: DFQATT, SNEGSKA (reference sequence). This CDR3 has 15 amino acids. With iRepertoire HTBI primers and Arm-PCR of CDR3 regions, TCR beta libraries were built. TCRdb itself ran the multiplex PCR reads through MiXCR, one entry per CDR3 protein. This sample has roughly 220,000 distinct CDR3 sequences, with around 19% found just once. Time point described: newly diagnosed GD, antithyroid drugs for less than 3 months. Following extraction of RNA from PBMCs, that RNA was used to make the TCR library. This clonotype was recorded a few times. Its antigen is unknown.

The sequencing used peripheral blood mononuclear cells (PBMCs), collected at new diagnosis, from a patient treated with antithyroid drugs. The rearrangement joins TRBV20-1 to TRBJ2-5; the match to TRBD2 covers 9 bases. The clonotype comes from a female donor with Graves disease. As DNA, the CDR3 is TGCAGTGCTAGAGTTGCGGGAGGGCATGGAGAGACCCAGTACTTC. It codes for CSARVAGGHGETQYF.